This T cell receptor beta chain came from a study of cytomegalovirus exposure and HLA in healthy donors. Broader study findings: Later on, an analysis found that several of the most significant clusters appeared to be linked to common viral pathogens, which included parvovirus B19. TCR beta V segments were, for the most part, productive about 87% or about 30% of the time in an earlier analysis.

Germline V gives CDR1 MDHEN, CDR2 SYDVKM. Trimming shortened V by 3 bases and J by 6 bases, and 8 bases separated the two germline ends. This CDR3 has 12 amino acids. Primers: 60 Vbeta forward and 13 Jbeta reverse. Generated by immunoSEQ multiplex PCR, the TCRdb table keeps only in-frame clones and is missing some. The data contain approximately 150,000 clones, roughly 80% of them singletons. As to this clone: Its antigen is not identified.

Sequencing was performed on PBMCs. This TCR came from a woman between 25 and 40 years old in good health and CMV-seropositive. This chain connects TRBV28 to TRBJ1-1; no clear D. The CDR3 protein is CASSLRRPEAFF. CDR3 bases: TGTGCCAGCAGTTTGAGGCGGCCTGAAGCTTTCTTT.